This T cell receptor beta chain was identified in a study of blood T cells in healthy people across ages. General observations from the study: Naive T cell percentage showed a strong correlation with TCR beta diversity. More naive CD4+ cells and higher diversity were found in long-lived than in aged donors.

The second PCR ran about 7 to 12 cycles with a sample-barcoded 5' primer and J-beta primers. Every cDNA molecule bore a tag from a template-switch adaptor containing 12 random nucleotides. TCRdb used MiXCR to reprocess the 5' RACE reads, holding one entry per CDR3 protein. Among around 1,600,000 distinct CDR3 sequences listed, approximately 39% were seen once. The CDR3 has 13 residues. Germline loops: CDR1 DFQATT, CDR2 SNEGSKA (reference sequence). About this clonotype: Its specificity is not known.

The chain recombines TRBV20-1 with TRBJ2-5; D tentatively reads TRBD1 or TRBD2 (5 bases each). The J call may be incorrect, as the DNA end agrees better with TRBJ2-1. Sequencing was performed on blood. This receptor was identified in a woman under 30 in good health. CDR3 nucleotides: TGCAGTGCCCGACGGGGCAACCAAGAGACCCAGTTCTTC. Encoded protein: CSARRGNQETQFF.